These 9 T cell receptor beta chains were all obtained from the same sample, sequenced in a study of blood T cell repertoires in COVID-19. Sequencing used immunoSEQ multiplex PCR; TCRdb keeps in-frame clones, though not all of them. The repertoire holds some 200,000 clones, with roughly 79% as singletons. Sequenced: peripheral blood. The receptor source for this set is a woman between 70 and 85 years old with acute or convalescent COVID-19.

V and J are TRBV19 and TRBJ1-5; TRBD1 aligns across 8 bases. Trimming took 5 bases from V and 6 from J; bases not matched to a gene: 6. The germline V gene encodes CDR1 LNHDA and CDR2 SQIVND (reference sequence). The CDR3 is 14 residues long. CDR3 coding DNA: TGTGCCAGTAGTGGGGCAGGGGGCAGTCAGCCCCAGCATTTT. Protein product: CASSGAGGSQPQHF.

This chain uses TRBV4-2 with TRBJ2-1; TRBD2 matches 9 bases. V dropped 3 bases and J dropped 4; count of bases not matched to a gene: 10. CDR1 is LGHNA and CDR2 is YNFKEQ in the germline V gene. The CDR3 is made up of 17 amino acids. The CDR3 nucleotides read TGTGCCAGCAGCCATTCAACGACTAGCGGAACATACAATGAGCAGTTCTTC. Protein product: CASSHSTTSGTYNEQFF.

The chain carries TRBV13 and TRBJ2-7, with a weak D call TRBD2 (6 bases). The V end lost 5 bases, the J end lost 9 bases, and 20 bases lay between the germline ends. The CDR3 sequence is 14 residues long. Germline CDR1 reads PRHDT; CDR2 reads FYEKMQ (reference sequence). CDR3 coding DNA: TGTGCCAGCAGCCAACGCCCCGGAGGGATCGGGCAGTACTTC. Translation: CASSQRPGGIGQYF.

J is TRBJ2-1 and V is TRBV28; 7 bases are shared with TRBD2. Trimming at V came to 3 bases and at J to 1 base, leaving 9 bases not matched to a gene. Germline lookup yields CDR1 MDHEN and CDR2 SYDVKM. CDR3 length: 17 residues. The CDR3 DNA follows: TGTGCCAGCAGTTTGCCGAGGGCTAGCGGATCCTACAATGAGCAGTTCTTC. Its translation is CASSLPRASGSYNEQFF.

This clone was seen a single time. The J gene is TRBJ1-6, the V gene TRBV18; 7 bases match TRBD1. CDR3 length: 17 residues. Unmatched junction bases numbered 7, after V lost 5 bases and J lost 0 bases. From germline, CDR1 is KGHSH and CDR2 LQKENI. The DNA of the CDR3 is TGTGCCAGCTCAGCGGACAGGATTTACTCCTATAATTCACCCCTCCACTTT. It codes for CASSADRIYSYNSPLHF.

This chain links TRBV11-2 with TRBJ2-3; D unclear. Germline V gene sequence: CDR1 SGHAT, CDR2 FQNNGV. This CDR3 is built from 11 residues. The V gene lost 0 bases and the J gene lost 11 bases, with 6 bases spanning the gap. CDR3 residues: CASSLDRVQYF. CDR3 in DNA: TGTGCCAGCAGCTTAGATCGGGTGCAGTATTTT.

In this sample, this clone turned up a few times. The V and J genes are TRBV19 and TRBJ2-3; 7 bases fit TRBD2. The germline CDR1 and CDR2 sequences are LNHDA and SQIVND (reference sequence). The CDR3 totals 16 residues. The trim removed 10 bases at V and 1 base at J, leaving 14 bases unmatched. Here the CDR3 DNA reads TGTGCCACCTCTCGAGGGGCGGGAGTGGGCACAGATACGCAGTATTTT. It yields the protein CATSRGAGVGTDTQYF.

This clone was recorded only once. The CDR3 region has the DNA TGTGCCAGTAGCATCTCAAAGGGGACAGGGGCAGCTTTCTTT. It codes for CASSISKGTGAAFF. V usage is TRBV19 and J usage is TRBJ1-1; 10 bases are shared with TRBD1. This CDR3 spans 14 amino acids. The germline V gene has CDR1 LNHDA and CDR2 SQIVND (reference sequence). Trimming took 6 bases from V and 10 from J; bases not matched to a gene: 11.

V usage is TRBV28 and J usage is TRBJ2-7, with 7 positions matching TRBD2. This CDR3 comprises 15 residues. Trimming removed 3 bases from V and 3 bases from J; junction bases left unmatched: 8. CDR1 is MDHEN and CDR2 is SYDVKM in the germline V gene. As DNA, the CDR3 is TGTGCCAGCAGTTTTAGAGCGGGGACGAGCTACGAGCAGTACTTC. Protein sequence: CASSFRAGTSYEQYF.